Each of the 6 T cell receptor beta chains below was sequenced from the same sample in a study of blood T cell repertoires in COVID-19. The protocol was immunoSEQ multiplex PCR, while the TCRdb copy is restricted to in-frame clones and leaves out a portion. The sample includes a few hundred thousand clones, approximately 85% of them seen just once. Sequenced material: PBMCs or T cells enriched from blood (not recorded which). The source of these receptors is a man between 25 and 39 years old who had recovered from COVID-19.

This clone was seen a handful of times. The chain is built from TRBV6-5 and TRBJ2-7; 9 bases match TRBD2. The trim removed 0 bases at V and 2 bases at J, leaving 2 bases unmatched. CDR3 length: 15 amino acids. CDR1 MNHEY and CDR2 SVGAGI come from the germline V gene. CDR3 sequence: CASSYSLAGPYEQYF. DNA of the CDR3: TGTGCCAGCAGTTACTCCCTAGCGGGGCCCTACGAGCAGTACTTC.

The chain employs TRBV7-9 and TRBJ1-4; D perhaps matches TRBD1 (6 bases). CDR3 length: 14 amino acids. The V gene lost 7 bases and the J gene lost 6 bases, with 15 bases spanning the gap. CDR1 and CDR2 from the germline V gene are SEHNR and FQNEAQ (reference sequence). In DNA form, the CDR3 reads TGTGCCAGCACCACGGTAGGGGGTGATGAAAAACTGTTTTTT. Translating it yields CASTTVGGDEKLFF.

The chain's CDR3 is CASTVGLNTEAFF. The CDR3 DNA reads TGTGCCAGCACGGTCGGTTTGAACACTGAAGCTTTCTTT. The J gene is TRBJ1-1, the V gene TRBV2; D not certain. Trimming took 7 bases from V and 0 from J, leaving 9 bases between them. The CDR3 runs to 13 residues. The germline V gene has CDR1 SNHLY and CDR2 FYNNEI.

The chain carries TRBV5-1 and TRBJ2-3, with 7 bases aligning to TRBD1. Germline CDR1 is SGHRS and CDR2 is YFSETQ. The CDR3 is 17 amino acids. V lost 4 bases, J lost 1 base, and 12 bases stayed unmatched. The DNA for the CDR3 is TGCGCCAGCAGCGTAGTGACAGGGAGTGGGGGCACAGATACGCAGTATTTT. Protein: CASSVVTGSGGTDTQYF.

This chain uses TRBV9 with TRBJ1-3, with D uncertain. The CDR3 covers 14 residues. V was shortened by 3 bases and J by 0 bases, with 7 bases between the two germline ends. Germline CDR1 SGDLS, CDR2 YYNGEE. CDR3 loop: CASSGGSSGNTIYF. In DNA form, the CDR3 reads TGTGCCAGCAGCGGCGGTAGCTCTGGAAACACCATATATTTT.

This clone was picked up one time. V and J are TRBV19 and TRBJ1-6; TRBD1 agrees at 8 bases. This CDR3 spans 14 amino acids. Trimming removed 4 bases from V and 9 bases from J; junction bases left unmatched: 5. Looked up from germline, CDR1 is LNHDA and CDR2 is SQIVND (reference sequence). The CDR3 DNA follows: TGTGCCAGTAGTACTACAGGGGGAAGTTCACCCCTCCACTTT. Translation gives CASSTTGGSSPLHF.